Shown below are 27 T cell receptor beta chains from a single sample sequenced in a study of T-cell memory formation after mild COVID-19. Each CDR3 protein gets one entry after TCRdb re-called the 5' RACE reads with MiXCR. Here the sample spans about 430,000 distinct CDR3 sequences, more than 15% being singletons. The sequencing input was PBMCs or a T cell subset sorted from them (not recorded which). The source is a man between 18 and 29 years old who had mild COVID-19 (a few samples of this study predate the infection). Cell type and time point are not known.

This clonotype was seen more than once but under ten times. The chain carries TRBV6-6 and TRBJ2-7; 12 nucleotides line up with TRBD2. V lost 5 bases to trimming and J lost 7 bases; unmatched junction nucleotides: 18. This CDR3 comprises 18 residues. Germline V gene lookup returns CDR1 MNHNY and CDR2 SVGAGI (reference sequence). The DNA of the CDR3 is TGTGCCAGCAGTCCTCCCGAGACTAGCGGGGGTTGGTCTGGGGAGCAGTACTTC. Protein sequence: CASSPPETSGGWSGEQYF.

The chain employs TRBV6-4 and TRBJ2-3; D uncertain. Trimming stripped 2 bases from V and 2 bases from J, with 5 bases between. Germline V gives CDR1 MRHNA, CDR2 SNTAGT. The CDR3 is 13 residues long. CDR3 in DNA: TGTGCCAGCAGTGACCCGAACACAGATACGCAGTATTTT. This encodes CASSDPNTDTQYF.

This rearrangement joins TRBV12-3 or TRBV12-4 to TRBJ2-2; 7 bases map to TRBD1. V lost 5 bases to trimming and J lost 7 bases; unmatched junction nucleotides: 10. The CDR3 covers 15 residues. The CDR3 is CASSVDRVFVGELFF. In DNA, the CDR3 is TGTGCCAGCAGTGTCGACAGGGTGTTTGTCGGGGAGCTGTTTTTT.

This clonotype was counted only a few times. CDR3 coding DNA: TGTGCCACCAGGTTGGGTTACGAGCAGTACGTC. Protein: CATRLGYEQYV. The chain uses TRBV24-1 and TRBJ2-7; D is ambiguous. The CDR3 consists of 11 residues. The germline V and J ends were trimmed by 7 bases and 4 bases, with 7 bases remaining between them. CDR1 is KGHDR, CDR2 SFDVKD, per germline.

This clonotype was counted between two and nine times. The chain uses TRBV5-1 and TRBJ2-2, with unresolved D. The CDR3 loop spans 13 amino acids. The germline V gene encodes CDR1 SGHRS and CDR2 YFSETQ. Trimming took 1 base from V and 3 from J, leaving 4 bases between them. CDR3 coding DNA: TGCGCCAGCAGCTTGATCGACACCGGGGAGCTGTTTTTT. It yields the protein CASSLIDTGELFF. The full variable domain, its missing parts supplied by reference TRBV5-1 and TRBJ2-2, is KAGVTQTPRYLIKTRGQQVTLSCSPISGHRSVSWYQQTPGQGLQFLFEYFSETQRNKGNFPGRFSGRQFSNSRSEMNVSTLELGDSALYLCASSLIDTGELFFGEGSRLTVL.

The sample holds a few counts of this clonotype. The chain carries TRBV25-1 and TRBJ1-3; D gene uncertain. Germline lookup yields CDR1 MGHDK and CDR2 SYGVNS. V dropped 5 bases and J dropped 4 bases, with 9 bases sitting between them. The CDR3 covers 13 residues. Here the CDR3 DNA reads TGTGCCAGCAGTAGCTGGCTCGGAAACACCATATATTTT. Its protein is CASSSWLGNTIYF.

The chain joins TRBV20-1 to TRBJ1-1, with a weak D call TRBD1 (5 bases). The CDR3 runs 12 residues. In germline, CDR1 is DFQATT, CDR2 SNEGSKA (reference sequence). Between the trimmed V and J ends, which lost 8 bases and 4 bases, there was a span of 14 bases. The CDR3 region has the DNA TGCAGTTCGTTTCCTGGGGGCACTGAAGCTTTCTTT. It specifies CSSFPGGTEAFF.

The V call is TRBV4-2, the J call TRBJ2-2; D remains unclear. CDR1 is LGHNA and CDR2 is YNFKEQ in the germline V gene. Trimming stripped 1 base from V and 6 bases from J, with 6 bases between. This CDR3 comprises 13 residues. The CDR3 nucleotides read TGTGCCAGCAGCCAAGGGGCCGCCGGGGAGCTGTTTTTT. Translation: CASSQGAAGELFF.

The sample holds a few counts of this clonotype. The V call is TRBV7-9, the J call TRBJ2-2; D unclear. Per the germline V gene, CDR1 is SEHNR and CDR2 is FQNEAQ (reference sequence). The CDR3 has 13 amino acids. V was clipped by 4 bases and J by 9 bases, with 12 bases between them. This CDR3 reads CASSSSGARELFF. The DNA of the CDR3 is TGTGCCAGCAGCTCCTCAGGCGCCCGGGAGCTGTTTTTT.

The chain couples TRBV7-9 to TRBJ2-7; the match to TRBD1 covers 8 bases. The CDR3 length is 14 residues. CDR1 and CDR2 from the germline V gene are SEHNR and FQNEAQ (reference sequence). V lost 3 bases to trimming and J lost 6 bases; unmatched junction nucleotides: 7. DNA for the CDR3: TGTGCCAGCAGCTTTGTGGACAGGGCGGGCGAGCAGTACGTC. It yields the protein CASSFVDRAGEQYV.

This chain connects TRBV28 to TRBJ2-7, with D uncertain. This CDR3 contains 15 residues. CDR1 is MDHEN and CDR2 is SYDVKM in the germline V gene. V lost 5 bases to trimming and J lost 5 bases, with 19 bases between them. The CDR3 DNA follows: TGTGCCAGCAGTCCGTTACATGGATTTCCCCACGAGCAGTACGTC. Protein product: CASSPLHGFPHEQYV.

This clonotype came up many times. V and J are TRBV5-1 and TRBJ1-1; D remains ambiguous. Trimming pared 4 bases from V and 3 bases from J, leaving 10 bases between. CDR3 size: 13 residues. Germline CDR1 SGHRS, CDR2 YFSETQ. The chain's CDR3 is CASSPSGDTEAFF. In DNA, the CDR3 is TGCGCCAGCAGCCCGAGTGGGGACACTGAAGCTTTCTTT. The full variable domain, its missing parts supplied by reference TRBV5-1 and TRBJ1-1, is KAGVTQTPRYLIKTRGQQVTLSCSPISGHRSVSWYQQTPGQGLQFLFEYFSETQRNKGNFPGRFSGRQFSNSRSEMNVSTLELGDSALYLCASSPSGDTEAFFGQGTRLTVV.

This clonotype was counted between two and nine times. The rearrangement links TRBV5-1 to TRBJ2-7; D not resolved. Trimming cost V 4 bases and J 3 bases, with 20 bases left between them. CDR3 length: 16 amino acids. Germline CDR1 reads SGHRS; CDR2 reads YFSETQ. CDR3 region: CASSQSVSEALYEQYF. CDR3 coding DNA: TGCGCCAGCAGCCAGTCGGTCAGCGAGGCACTCTACGAGCAGTACTTC.

In its sample, this clonotype was seen a few times. The rearrangement uses TRBV5-5 and TRBJ1-4, with D tentatively TRBD1 (5 bases). V was cut by 6 bases and J by 4 bases, with 13 bases left in between. From germline, CDR1 is SGHKS and CDR2 YYEKEE (reference sequence). The CDR3 covers 14 residues. The CDR3 reads CASTPWGGNEKLFF. CDR3 in DNA: TGTGCCAGCACCCCTTGGGGGGGTAATGAAAAACTGTTTTTT. Supplemented by reference TRBV5-5 and TRBJ1-4, the full variable domain reads DAGVTQSPTHLIKTRGQQVTLRCSPISGHKSVSWYQQVLGQGPQFIFQYYEKEERGRGNFPDRFSARQFPNYSSELNVNALLLGDSALYLCASTPWGGNEKLFFGSGTQLSVL.

This clonotype was counted between two and nine times. The chain combines TRBV4-1 with TRBJ1-1; D is uncertain. V dropped 1 base and J dropped 3 bases, with 9 bases sitting between them. This CDR3 is built from 14 residues. Germline-derived CDR1 and CDR2 are MGHRA and YSYEKL. CDR3 bases: TGCGCCAGCAGCCAAGTCGACGGGGACACTGAAGCTTTCTTT. Amino acid sequence: CASSQVDGDTEAFF.

This clonotype was seen more than once but under ten times. V and J are TRBV20-1 and TRBJ2-5; 7 bases are shared with TRBD1. Per germline, CDR1 DFQATT and CDR2 SNEGSKA (reference sequence). The CDR3 runs 14 residues. Trimming at V came to 5 bases and at J to 2 bases, leaving 8 bases not matched to a gene. This CDR3 reads CSALGPDRQETQYF. In DNA form, the CDR3 reads TGCAGTGCTTTAGGCCCGGACAGGCAAGAGACCCAGTACTTC.

The rearrangement joins TRBV4-3 to TRBJ1-2; perhaps TRBD1 as D (6 bases). Germline CDR1 and CDR2: LGHNA and YSLEER. The CDR3 extends over 16 amino acids. Trimming removed 3 bases at V and 2 bases at J, with 16 bases between. Here the CDR3 DNA reads TGCGCCAGCAGCCAGGAAATGGGGGCCAGGAACTATGGCTACACCTTC. The encoded protein is CASSQEMGARNYGYTF.

The chain couples TRBV6-2 or TRBV6-3 to TRBJ1-2; 8 bases are shared with TRBD1. Losses at the gene ends were 5 bases for V and 5 bases for J; bases not matched to a gene: 7. This CDR3 comprises 14 residues. CDR1 is MNHEY, CDR2 SVGEGT, per germline. CDR3: CASSIPGGFYGYTF. CDR3 nucleotides: TGTGCCAGCAGTATCCCAGGGGGCTTTTATGGCTACACCTTC.

This rearrangement joins TRBV7-9 to TRBJ1-2, with D uncertain. Trimming removed 6 bases from V and 5 bases from J, with 19 bases in between. Germline V gene data show CDR1 as SEHNR and CDR2 as FQNEAQ (reference sequence). The CDR3 is made up of 15 amino acids. CDR3 residues: CASRPIHRGFYGYTF. CDR3 nucleotides: TGTGCCAGCAGGCCTATACATCGGGGATTTTATGGCTACACCTTC.

The table lists this clonotype with a few counts. The chain employs TRBV5-1 and TRBJ2-7; D perhaps matches TRBD1 (7 bases). The CDR3 has 15 amino acids. With 1 base removed from V and 2 bases from J, the gap between germline ends came to 13 bases. CDR1 and CDR2 from the germline V gene are SGHRS and YFSETQ. CDR3 amino acids: CASSLNRGGPYEQYF. Here the CDR3 DNA reads TGCGCCAGCAGCTTGAACAGGGGAGGTCCCTACGAGCAGTACTTC.

The chain uses TRBV4-1 and TRBJ2-5, with a possible D match to TRBD1 (5 bases). Germline CDR1 is MGHRA and CDR2 is YSYEKL. Trimming shortened V by 3 bases and J by 1 base, and 9 bases separated the two germline ends. The CDR3 spans 14 residues. The CDR3 spells CASSQPGIQETQYF. DNA for the CDR3: TGCGCCAGCAGCCAGCCAGGGATCCAAGAGACCCAGTACTTC.

V is TRBV20-1 and J is TRBJ2-7; D gene uncertain. V lost 3 bases and J 1 base, leaving 10 bases between the germline ends. The CDR3 is 13 amino acids. The germline V gene has CDR1 DFQATT and CDR2 SNEGSKA (reference sequence). CDR3 sequence reads: CSARVEWSYEQYV. CDR3 nucleotide sequence: TGCAGTGCTAGGGTGGAATGGTCCTACGAGCAGTACGTC.

This clonotype was observed a few times. This sequence joins TRBV5-6 and TRBJ2-7; tentatively, D is TRBD1 (5 bases). V was shortened by 4 bases and J by 4 bases, with 12 bases between the two germline ends. From germline, CDR1 is SGHDT and CDR2 YYEEEE. CDR3 length: 13 residues. CDR3 protein: CASSIRQIYEQYV. CDR3 nucleotides: TGTGCCAGCAGCATAAGACAGATTTACGAGCAGTACGTC.

The CDR3 reads CASSLQISSYNEQFF. CDR3 coding DNA: TGTGCCAGCAGCTTACAGATAAGCTCCTACAATGAGCAGTTCTTC. The chain is built from TRBV11-2 and TRBJ2-1; D is ambiguous. Deletions cut 2 bases from V and 0 bases from J, with 8 bases between. The germline gives CDR1 SGHAT, CDR2 FQNNGV. CDR3 length: 15 residues.

The chain has TRBV7-7 and TRBJ2-5; 7 positions match TRBD2. Germline assignment: CDR1 SSHAT and CDR2 FNYEAQ (reference sequence). V lost 5 bases to trimming and J lost 5 bases; unmatched junction nucleotides: 5. CDR3 length equals 13 residues. The CDR3 DNA reads as TGTGCCAGCAGCCGAGCGGGGTTGGAGACCCAGTACTTC. Translating it yields CASSRAGLETQYF.

This chain connects TRBV7-9 to TRBJ2-5; no definite D call. The V and J ends lost 0 bases and 2 bases respectively, with 7 bases between them. CDR1 SEHNR and CDR2 FQNEAQ come from the germline V gene (reference sequence). The CDR3 spans 14 residues. In DNA, the CDR3 is TGTGCCAGCAGCTTAGCCCCCCTACAAGAGACCCAGTACTTC. Protein: CASSLAPLQETQYF.

The genes are TRBV6-5 and TRBJ2-7; TRBD1 is a possible D gene (5 bases). The CDR3 consists of 15 residues. The ends were cut back, 2 bases at V and 6 bases at J, with 17 bases in the middle. Looked up from germline, CDR1 is MNHEY and CDR2 is SVGAGI. CDR3 sequence reads: CASSYRNGPQGEQYF. The CDR3 DNA reads as TGTGCCAGCAGTTACCGGAACGGCCCCCAGGGCGAGCAGTACTTC.